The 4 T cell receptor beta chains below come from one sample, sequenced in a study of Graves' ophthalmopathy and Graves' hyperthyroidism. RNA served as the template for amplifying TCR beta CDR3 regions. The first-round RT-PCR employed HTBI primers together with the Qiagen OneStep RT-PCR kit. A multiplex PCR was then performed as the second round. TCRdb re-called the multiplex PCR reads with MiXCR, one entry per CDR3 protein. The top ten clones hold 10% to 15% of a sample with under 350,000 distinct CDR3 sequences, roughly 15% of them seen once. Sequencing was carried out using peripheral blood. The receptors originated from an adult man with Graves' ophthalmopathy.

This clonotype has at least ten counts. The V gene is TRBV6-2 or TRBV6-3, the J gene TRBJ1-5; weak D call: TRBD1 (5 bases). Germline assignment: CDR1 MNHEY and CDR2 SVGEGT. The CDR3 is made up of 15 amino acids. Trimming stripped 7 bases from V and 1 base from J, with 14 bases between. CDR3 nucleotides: TGTGCCAGCATGGTTGGGGGGGTGAGCAATCAGCCCCAGCATTTT. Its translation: CASMVGGVSNQPQHF.

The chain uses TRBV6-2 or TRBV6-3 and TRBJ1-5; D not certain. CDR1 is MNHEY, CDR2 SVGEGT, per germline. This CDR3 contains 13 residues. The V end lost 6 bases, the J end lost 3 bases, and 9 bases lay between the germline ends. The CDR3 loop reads CASRVRDNQPQHF. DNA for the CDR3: TGTGCCAGCAGGGTAAGGGACAATCAGCCCCAGCATTTT.

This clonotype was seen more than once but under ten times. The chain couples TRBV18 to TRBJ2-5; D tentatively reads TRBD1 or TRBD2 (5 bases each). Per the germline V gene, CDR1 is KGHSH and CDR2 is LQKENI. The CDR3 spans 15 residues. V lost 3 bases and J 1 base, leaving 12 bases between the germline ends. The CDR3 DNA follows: TGTGCCAGCTCACCTACCCGGGACGTCCAAGAGACCCAGTACTTC. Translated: CASSPTRDVQETQYF.

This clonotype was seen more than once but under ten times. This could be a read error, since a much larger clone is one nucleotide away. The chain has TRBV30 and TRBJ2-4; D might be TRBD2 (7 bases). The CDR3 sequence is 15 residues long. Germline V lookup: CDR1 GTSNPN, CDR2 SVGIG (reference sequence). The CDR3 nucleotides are TGTGCCCGGAGTGTTGGGGGGGCGACCAAAAACATTCAGTACTTC. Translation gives CARSVGGATKNIQYF.